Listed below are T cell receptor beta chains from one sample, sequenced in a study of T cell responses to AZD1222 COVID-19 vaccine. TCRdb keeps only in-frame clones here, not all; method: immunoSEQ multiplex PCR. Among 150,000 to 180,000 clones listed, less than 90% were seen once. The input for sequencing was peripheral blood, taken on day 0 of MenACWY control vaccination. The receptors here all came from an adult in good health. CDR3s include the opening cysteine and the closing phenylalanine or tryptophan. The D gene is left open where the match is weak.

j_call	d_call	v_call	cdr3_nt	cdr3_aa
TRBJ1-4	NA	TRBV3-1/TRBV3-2	TGTGCCAGCAGCCTATTGACAGTCACTAATGAAAAACTGTTTTTT	CASSLLTVTNEKLFF
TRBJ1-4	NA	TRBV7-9	TGTGCCACCATGTTATCTGCAACTAATGAAAAACTGTTTTTT	CATMLSATNEKLFF
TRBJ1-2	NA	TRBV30	TGTGCCTGGATTCGCCTGGGGGGTCCCTATGGCTACACCTTC	CAWIRLGGPYGYTF
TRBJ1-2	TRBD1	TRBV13	TGTGCCAGCAGCTTAAGTCAGGGGGCGTGGGGCTATGGCTACACCTTC	CASSLSQGAWGYGYTF
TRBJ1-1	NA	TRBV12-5	TGTGCTAGTGGTTTGGCAAAATACACTGAAGCTTTCTTT	CASGLAKYTEAFF
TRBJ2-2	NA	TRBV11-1	TGTGCCAGCAGCCTCTCCGGGACAAGCACCGGGGAGCTGTTTTTT	CASSLSGTSTGELFF
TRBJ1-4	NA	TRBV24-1	TGTGCCACCAGTGACCCCGACAGGTTCAATGAAAAACTGTTTTTT	CATSDPDRFNEKLFF
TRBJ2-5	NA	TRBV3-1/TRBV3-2	TGTGCCAGCAGCCATTTCCTAGGGGGGCGGACGGAGACCCAGTACTTC	CASSHFLGGRTETQYF
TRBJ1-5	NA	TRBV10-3	TGTGCCATCAGTGAGTTTACGGGGGGTCAGCCCCAGCATTTT	CAISEFTGGQPQHF
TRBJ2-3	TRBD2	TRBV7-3	TGTGCCAGCAGCTTAACGACGGGAGGCACCACAGATACGCAGTATTTT	CASSLTTGGTTDTQYF
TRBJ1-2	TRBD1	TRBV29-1	TGCAGCGTTCTGGGACAGGACGACTCGGACACCTTC	CSVLGQDDSDTF
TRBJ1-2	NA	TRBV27	TGTGCCTCCTCGACAGCTCCGTCGAATGGCTACACCTTC	CASSTAPSNGYTF
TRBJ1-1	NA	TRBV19	TGTGCCAGTAGTAGCTTGAGACCAACAGGGAACACTGAAGCTTTCTTT	CASSSLRPTGNTEAFF
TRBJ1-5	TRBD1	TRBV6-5	TGTGCCAGCAGTACCCGGGACAGGGGCGATCAGCCCCAGCATTTT	CASSTRDRGDQPQHF
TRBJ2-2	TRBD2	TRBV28	TGTGCCACAGCGGGGGGGCCCAACACCGGGGAGCTGTTTTTT	CATAGGPNTGELFF
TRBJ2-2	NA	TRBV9	TGTGCCAGCAGCGTAGAGTTAAGGTACACCGGGGAGCTGTTTTTT	CASSVELRYTGELFF
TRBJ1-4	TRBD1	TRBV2	TGTGCCAGCAGATACAGGGGGCGCGGTGAAAAACTGTTTTTT	CASRYRGRGEKLFF
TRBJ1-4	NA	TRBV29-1	TGCAGCGTTGAGCTTCCGCCCGCCAAAAAACTGTTTTTT	CSVELPPAKKLFF
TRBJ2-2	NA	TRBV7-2	TGTGCCAGCAGCCTCCAGGGGAACACCGGGGAGCTGTTTTTT	CASSLQGNTGELFF
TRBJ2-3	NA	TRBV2	TGTGCCAGCGGACGAGAAGGGGCAGATACGCAGTATTTT	CASGREGADTQYF
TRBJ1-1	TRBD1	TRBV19	TGTGCCAGTAGTATATTAGGACAGGGTGAAGCTTTCTTT	CASSILGQGEAFF
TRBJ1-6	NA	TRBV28	TGTGCGGCTGGGGCCGCCAGACTAACCTATAATTCACCCCTCCACTTT	CAAGAARLTYNSPLHF
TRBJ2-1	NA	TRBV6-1	TGTGCCAGCAGTGAACGAGTCGCGGCCAGCTACAATGAGCAGTTCTTC	CASSERVAASYNEQFF
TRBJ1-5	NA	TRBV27	TGTGCCAGCAGCTCGGGACTGGTCAATCAGCCCCAGCATTTT	CASSSGLVNQPQHF
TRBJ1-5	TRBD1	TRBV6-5	TGTGCCAGCAGGGGGACAGACAATCAGCCCCAGCATTTT	CASRGTDNQPQHF
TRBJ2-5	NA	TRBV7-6	TGTGCCAGCAGCCAAATCCCCACAGGAGTATCCCAAGAGACCCAGTACTTC	CASSQIPTGVSQETQYF
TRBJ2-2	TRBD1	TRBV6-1	TGTGCCAGCAGTGAAGGACAGGGAGTACTCGGGGAGCTGTTTTTT	CASSEGQGVLGELFF